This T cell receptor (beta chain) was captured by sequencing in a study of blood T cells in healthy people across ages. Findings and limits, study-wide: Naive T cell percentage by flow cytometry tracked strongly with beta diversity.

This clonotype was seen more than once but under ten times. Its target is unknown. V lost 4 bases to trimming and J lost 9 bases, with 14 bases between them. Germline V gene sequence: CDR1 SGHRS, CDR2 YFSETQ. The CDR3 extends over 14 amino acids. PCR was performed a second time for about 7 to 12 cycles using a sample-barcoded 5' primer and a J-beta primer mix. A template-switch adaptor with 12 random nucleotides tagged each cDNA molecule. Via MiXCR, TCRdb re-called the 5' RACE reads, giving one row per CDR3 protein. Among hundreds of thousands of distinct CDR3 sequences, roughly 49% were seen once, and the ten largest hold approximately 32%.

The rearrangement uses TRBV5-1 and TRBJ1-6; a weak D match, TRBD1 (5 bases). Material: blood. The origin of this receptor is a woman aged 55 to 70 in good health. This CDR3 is CASSTQAGGSPLHF. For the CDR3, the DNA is TGCGCCAGCAGCACACAGGCAGGTGGTTCACCCCTCCACTTT.